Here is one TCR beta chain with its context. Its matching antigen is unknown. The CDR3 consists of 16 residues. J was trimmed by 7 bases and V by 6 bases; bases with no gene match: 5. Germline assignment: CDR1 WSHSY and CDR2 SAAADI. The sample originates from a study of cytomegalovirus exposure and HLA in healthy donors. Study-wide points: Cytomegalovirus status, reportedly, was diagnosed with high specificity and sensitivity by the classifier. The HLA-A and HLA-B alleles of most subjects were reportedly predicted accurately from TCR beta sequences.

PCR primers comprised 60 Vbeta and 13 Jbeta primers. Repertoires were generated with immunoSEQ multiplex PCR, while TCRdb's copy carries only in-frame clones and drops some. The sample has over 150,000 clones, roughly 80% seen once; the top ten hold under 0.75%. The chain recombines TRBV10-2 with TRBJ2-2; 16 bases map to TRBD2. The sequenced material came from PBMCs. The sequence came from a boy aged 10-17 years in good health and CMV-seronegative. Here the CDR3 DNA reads TGCGCCAGCAGGGGACTAGCGGGGGGGCCTGGCGGGGAGCTGTTTTTT. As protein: CASRGLAGGPGGELFF.